The 10 T cell receptor beta chains given below trace back to one sample, sequenced in a study of OX40 agonist ivuxolimab in advanced cancers. Here immunoSEQ multiplex PCR was the method, and the copy in TCRdb shows in-frame clones only, minus some. The table has over 25,000 clones, approximately 80% seen once. Sequenced here: CD4+ or CD8+ T cells sorted from blood, sampled in a trial of the OX40 agonist ivuxolimab. The receptors derive from an adult with an advanced solid tumor such as melanoma, head and neck, liver or kidney cancer.

This clone was detected only once. The gene calls are TRBV27 and TRBJ1-5; a possible D gene is TRBD1 (5 bases). CDR1 MNHEY and CDR2 SMNVEV come from the germline V gene (reference sequence). The CDR3 loop spans 16 amino acids. V shed 1 base and J shed 2 bases, with 12 bases lying between them. For the CDR3, the DNA is TGTGCCAGCAGTTTATATGGGGGTGTACGCAATCAGCCCCAGCATTTT. As protein: CASSLYGGVRNQPQHF.

The chain has TRBV27 and TRBJ2-7, with 8 bases matching TRBD2. CDR3 length: 15 residues. V shed 5 bases and J 4 bases; nucleotides not matched to a gene: 10. Germline CDR1 MNHEY, CDR2 SMNVEV (reference sequence). The CDR3 loop reads CASSEEASGSYEQYF. CDR3 sequence (DNA): TGTGCCAGCAGTGAAGAGGCTAGCGGGTCGTACGAGCAGTACTTC.

The gene calls are TRBV28 and TRBJ2-3; weak D call: TRBD2 (5 bases). V was cut by 2 bases and J by 0 bases, with 9 bases left in between. The germline V gene has CDR1 MDHEN and CDR2 SYDVKM. This CDR3 has 15 amino acids. CDR3 amino acids: CASSLDERSTDTQYF. DNA of the CDR3: TGTGCCAGCAGTTTAGACGAGCGGAGCACAGATACGCAGTATTTT.

This clone was picked up one time. The chain combines TRBV7-2 with TRBJ2-5; a weak D match, TRBD2 (6 bases). The V gene lost 0 bases and the J gene lost 4 bases, with 9 bases spanning the gap. Per the germline V gene, CDR1 is SGHTA and CDR2 is FQGNSA. The CDR3 runs 14 residues. The CDR3 DNA reads as TGTGCCAGCAGCTTAGCGGGGGGAACAGAGACCCAGTACTTC. This sequence encodes CASSLAGGTETQYF.

The V and J genes are TRBV12-5 and TRBJ1-1; D is possibly TRBD1 (5 bases). Per germline, CDR1 LGHNT and CDR2 FRNRAP. The CDR3 totals 13 residues. V was cut by 7 bases and J by 11 bases, with 20 bases left in between. CDR3 residues: CASALALTAEAFF. CDR3 in DNA: TGTGCTAGTGCCCTAGCCCTGACAGCCGAGGCTTTCTTT.

The V and J genes are TRBV14 and TRBJ2-2; the D gene is possibly TRBD2 (5 bases). The V end was cut by 1 base, the J end by 0 bases, with 6 bases between. The length of the CDR3 is 15 residues. Germline V gene sequence: CDR1 SGHDN, CDR2 FVKESK. CDR3 nucleotide sequence: TGTGCCAGCAGCCAAGCGGGGACGAACACCGGGGAGCTGTTTTTT. This gives the protein CASSQAGTNTGELFF.

The rearrangement joins TRBV28 to TRBJ2-7; 10 nucleotides line up with TRBD2. After removal of 3 bases from V and 4 bases from J, the junction contained 9 bases not matched to a gene. The CDR3 runs 16 residues. From germline, CDR1 is MDHEN and CDR2 SYDVKM. The CDR3 loop reads CASSFLSASGSYEQYF. CDR3 nucleotide sequence: TGTGCCAGCAGTTTCCTGTCTGCTAGCGGGAGTTACGAGCAGTACTTC. Full variable domain (rest looked up from reference TRBV28 and TRBJ2-7): DVKVTQSSRYLVKRTGEKVFLECVQDMDHENMFWYRQDPGLGLRLIYFSYDVKMKEKGDIPEGYSVSREKKERFSLILESASTNQTSMYLCASSFLSASGSYEQYFGPGTRLTVT.

This chain uses TRBV7-9 with TRBJ2-1, with D possibly matching TRBD2 (5 bases). V was pared by 4 bases and J by 6 bases, with 10 bases between. Germline CDR1 SEHNR, CDR2 FQNEAQ (reference sequence). This CDR3 has 13 amino acids. CDR3 region: CASSSWTGNEQFF. CDR3 bases: TGTGCCAGCAGCTCATGGACTGGCAATGAGCAGTTCTTC. The full variable domain, with the rest looked up from reference TRBV7-9 and TRBJ2-1, is DTGVSQNPRHKITKRGQNVTFRCDPISEHNRLYWYRQTLGQGPEFLTYFQNEAQLEKSRLLSDRFSAERPKGSFSTLEIQRTEQGDSAMYLCASSSWTGNEQFFGPGTRLTVL.

J is TRBJ2-7 and V is TRBV2; TRBD2 aligns across 14 bases. V was pared by 8 bases and J by 5 bases, with 5 bases of the junction left unmatched. The CDR3 totals 14 residues. In germline, CDR1 is SNHLY, CDR2 FYNNEI. The CDR3 here is CASLGLAGVHEQYF. CDR3 nucleotides: TGTGCCAGCTTGGGACTAGCGGGAGTCCACGAGCAGTACTTC. Full variable domain (rest looked up from reference TRBV2 and TRBJ2-7): EPEVTQTPSHQVTQMGQEVILRCVPISNHLYFYWYRQILGQKVEFLVSFYNNEISEKSEIFDDQFSVERPDGSNFTLKIRSTKLEDSAMYFCASLGLAGVHEQYFGPGTRLTVT.

Only one count was recorded for this clone. The rearrangement joins TRBV7-6 to TRBJ2-3; D is unresolved. This CDR3 has 13 amino acids. The germline gives CDR1 SGHVS, CDR2 FNYEAQ. V was trimmed by 1 base and J by 5 bases, leaving 7 bases between them. CDR3 DNA: TGTGCCAGCAGCTTAGGCCCTGGAGATACGCAGTATTTT. Translation: CASSLGPGDTQYF.